This T cell receptor beta chain came from a study of T-cell memory formation after mild COVID-19. About the study: Each donor largely had its own TCR clusters.

This clonotype came up a few times. The CDR3 covers 14 residues. Germline V gene data show CDR1 as SGHRS and CDR2 as YFSETQ. Trimming at V came to 6 bases and at J to 4 bases, leaving 2 bases not matched to a gene. TCRdb reprocessed the 5' RACE reads via MiXCR and lists one record per CDR3 protein. The data contain approximately 410,000 distinct CDR3 sequences, more than 20% of them singletons. This TCR derives from an adult woman who had mild COVID-19 (a few samples of this study predate the infection). Cell type and time point are not known. J is TRBJ2-1 and V is TRBV5-1, with 12 bases identical to TRBD2. Sequenced: PBMCs or a T cell subset sorted from them (not recorded which). The CDR3, as DNA: TGCGCCAGCACCGGGACTAGCGGGTACAATGAGCAGTTCTTC. Translating gives CASTGTSGYNEQFF. Filled out from reference TRBV5-1 and TRBJ2-1, the complete variable domain reads KAGVTQTPRYLIKTRGQQVTLSCSPISGHRSVSWYQQTPGQGLQFLFEYFSETQRNKGNFPGRFSGRQFSNSRSEMNVSTLELGDSALYLCASTGTSGYNEQFFGPGTRLTVL.